Sequencing of this TCR beta chain was carried out in a study of vaccination and CD4 T cells after COVID-19. Across the study: Across the group, participants received two doses of either BNT162b2 or mRNA-1273 vaccine.

Cultured CD4+ T cell DNA underwent sequencing with the Oncomine TCR Beta short-read assay. TCRdb processed the PCR reads anew with MiXCR; each CDR3 protein has one entry. Among 10,000 to 15,000 distinct CDR3 sequences listed, about 61% were seen once. The CDR3 loop spans 12 amino acids. Trimming took 8 bases from V and 5 from J; bases not matched to a gene: 5. Germline loops: CDR1 DFQATT, CDR2 SNEGSKA (reference sequence). The treatment was: approximately nine-day PBMC culture with coronavirus spike peptide pools or control peptides (ViraFEST assay). This clonotype has more than one count but fewer than ten. Its antigen is undetermined.

The chain links TRBV20-1 to TRBJ2-7; 11 bases agree with TRBD2. The specimen sequenced was CD4+ T cells from blood, cultured in vitro. The sequence was obtained from a human donor who had recovered from COVID-19. CDR3 in DNA: TGCAGTATTAGCGGGAGGGTGGACGAGCAGTACTTC. This translates into CSISGRVDEQYF.